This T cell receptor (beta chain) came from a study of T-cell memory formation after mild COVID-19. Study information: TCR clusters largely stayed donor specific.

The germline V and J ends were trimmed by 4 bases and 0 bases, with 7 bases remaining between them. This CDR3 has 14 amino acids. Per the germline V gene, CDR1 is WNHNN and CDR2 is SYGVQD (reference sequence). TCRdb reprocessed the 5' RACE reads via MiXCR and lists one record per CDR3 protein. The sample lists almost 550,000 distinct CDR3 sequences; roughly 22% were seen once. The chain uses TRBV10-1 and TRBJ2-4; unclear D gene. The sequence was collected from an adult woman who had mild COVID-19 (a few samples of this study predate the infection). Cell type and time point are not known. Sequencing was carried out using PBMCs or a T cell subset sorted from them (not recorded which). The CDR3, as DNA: TGCGCCAGCAGTGTGGACGGAGCCAAAAACATTCAGTACTTC. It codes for CASSVDGAKNIQYF.